The 30 T cell receptor beta chains below all came from one sample that was sequenced in a study of T cells in Graves' hyperthyroidism and ophthalmopathy. The TCR beta CDR3 regions underwent amplification using RNA transcripts as the source. The HTBI primer set was used in a first-round RT-PCR of the TCR CDR3. TCRdb ran MiXCR on the multiplex PCR reads and lists one entry per CDR3 protein. Here the sample spans about 400,000 distinct CDR3 sequences, 15% to 17% being singletons. The sample was blood. The receptors originated from a woman between 18 and 29 years old with Graves' hyperthyroidism.

This rearrangement joins TRBV6-1 to TRBJ2-3; TRBD2 aligns across 12 bases. This CDR3 is built from 15 residues. Germline V lookup: CDR1 MNHNS, CDR2 SASEGT. Unmatched junction bases numbered 4, after V lost 4 bases and J lost 5 bases. The CDR3 loop reads CASSGLAGVRDTQYF. CDR3 sequence (DNA): TGTGCCAGCAGTGGACTAGCGGGGGTACGAGATACGCAGTATTTT.

This clonotype was seen ten or more times. V is TRBV7-2 and J is TRBJ1-5; 7 bases fit TRBD1. V dropped 3 bases and J dropped 1; count of bases not matched to a gene: 6. The CDR3 loop spans 16 amino acids. CDR1 and CDR2 (germline): SGHTA, FQGNSA. This chain's CDR3 is CASSFPTGASNQPQHF. The CDR3 region has the DNA TGTGCCAGCAGCTTCCCAACAGGGGCGAGCAATCAGCCCCAGCATTTT.

This clonotype was seen many times. This sequence joins TRBV28 and TRBJ2-7; TRBD2 aligns across 12 bases. Germline V gives CDR1 MDHEN, CDR2 SYDVKM. J lost 5 bases, V lost 3 bases, and 11 bases had no gene match. The CDR3 contains 17 residues. The DNA for the CDR3 is TGTGCCAGCAGTTTGCTAGCGGGGGGGGCTTTTGGAAACGAGCAGTACTTC. Residues: CASSLLAGGAFGNEQYF.

This clonotype occurred a few times. J is TRBJ1-2 and V is TRBV28, with D perhaps TRBD1 (6 bases). The CDR3 totals 17 residues. Germline values: CDR1 MDHEN, CDR2 SYDVKM. The V and J ends lost 3 bases and 7 bases respectively, with 24 bases between them. For the CDR3, the DNA is TGTGCCAGCAGTTTTCTTACCGTCTGGGGGGCTCATTTTGGCTACACCTTC. This encodes CASSFLTVWGAHFGYTF.

The rearrangement joins TRBV7-9 to TRBJ2-1, with 7 nucleotides matching TRBD2. Trimming cost V 5 bases and J 7 bases; bases outside gene matches: 11. CDR3 length: 15 amino acids. Per the germline V gene, CDR1 is SEHNR and CDR2 is FQNEAQ (reference sequence). The CDR3 region has the DNA TGTGCCAGCAGCCTTAGCGGGTGGGAGCGGAATGAGCAGTTCTTC. It encodes CASSLSGWERNEQFF.

This clonotype was counted ten times or more. V usage is TRBV29-1 and J usage is TRBJ2-7; D gene uncertain. The CDR3 has 10 residues. Per germline, CDR1 SQVTM and CDR2 ANQGSEA. V dropped 4 bases and J dropped 6 bases, with 7 bases sitting between them. The CDR3 here is CSVVDGEQYF. CDR3 bases: TGCAGCGTTGTAGACGGCGAGCAGTACTTC.

In this sample, this clonotype turned up many times. This rearrangement joins TRBV7-6 to TRBJ2-1; TRBD2 agrees at 11 bases. The CDR3 is 17 residues long. V lost 3 bases and J lost 8; bases outside the gene matches: 12. Looked up from germline, CDR1 is SGHVS and CDR2 is FNYEAQ. DNA of the CDR3: TGTGCCAGCAGCTTTGCCCGTCCACTAGCGGGAGACGATGAGCAGTTCTTC. Translated: CASSFARPLAGDDEQFF.

CDR3: CASTGGRASREQYF. In nucleotides, the CDR3 is TGCGCCAGCACTGGCGGGAGGGCCTCTCGGGAGCAGTACTTC. The chain carries TRBV5-1 and TRBJ2-7; 9 bases align to TRBD2. The CDR3 extends over 14 amino acids. After removal of 6 bases from V and 7 bases from J, the junction contained 11 bases not matched to a gene. Germline CDR1 SGHRS, CDR2 YFSETQ.

The chain is built from TRBV29-1 and TRBJ1-2, with 8 bases identical to TRBD1. CDR1 is SQVTM, CDR2 ANQGSEA, per germline. After removal of 5 bases from V and 4 bases from J, the junction contained 3 bases not matched to a gene. This CDR3 comprises 12 residues. CDR3 sequence reads: CSVIDRGYGYTF. In nucleotides, the CDR3 is TGCAGCGTTATTGACAGGGGCTATGGCTACACCTTC. Combining the CDR3 with reference TRBV29-1 and TRBJ1-2 gives the whole variable domain SAVISQKPSRDICQRGTSLTIQCQVDSQVTMMFWYRQQPGQSLTLIATANQGSEATYESGFVIDKFPISRPNLTFSTLTVSNMSPEDSSIYLCSVIDRGYGYTFGSGTRLTVV.

This clonotype was seen a few times. V and J are TRBV9 and TRBJ2-3; 11 nucleotides align to TRBD1. This CDR3 region has 15 residues. Germline V gene sequence: CDR1 SGDLS, CDR2 YYNGEE. The V segment lost 4 bases and the J segment 3 bases; nucleotides outside the gene matches: 4. CDR3 residues: CASSYGTGGTDTQYF. CDR3 DNA: TGTGCCAGCAGCTATGGGACAGGGGGAACAGATACGCAGTATTTT.

In the case of this clonotype: One end of the junction is discordant with germline, which a read error may explain. This chain joins TRBV27 and TRBJ2-1; either TRBD1 or TRBD2 may supply D (5 bases each). Germline assignment: CDR1 MNHEY and CDR2 SMNVEV (reference sequence). The CDR3 has 15 amino acids. CDR3 nucleotide sequence: TGTGCCAGCAGTTTAAACGGGGACGCCTACAATGAGCAGTCCTTC. Encoded protein: CASSLNGDAYNEQSF.

This clonotype was detected ten times or more. This sequence joins TRBV6-1 and TRBJ1-5; TRBD1 matches at 10 bases. Germline V CDR1 and CDR2: MNHNS, SASEGT. This CDR3 has 18 amino acids. J gave up 5 bases and V 4 bases, and 14 bases lay outside the gene matches. The CDR3 region is CASSATAGQGLVDQPQHF. DNA of the CDR3: TGTGCCAGCAGTGCAACAGCGGGACAGGGGCTGGTCGATCAGCCCCAGCATTTT.

This clonotype was found many times. V and J are TRBV9 and TRBJ2-3; TRBD2 aligns across 11 bases. This CDR3 comprises 16 residues. Germline assignment: CDR1 SGDLS and CDR2 YYNGEE. V lost 4 bases and J lost 4; bases outside the gene matches: 8. In DNA, the CDR3 is TGTGCCAGCAGCCCAGGCCTAGCGGGAGGTCCAGATACGCAGTATTTT. Its protein product is CASSPGLAGGPDTQYF.

V and J are TRBV4-1 and TRBJ1-3; no definite D call. From germline, CDR1 is MGHRA and CDR2 YSYEKL. V was clipped by 1 base and J by 3 bases, with 4 bases between them. The CDR3 consists of 13 residues. CDR3 nucleotide sequence: TGCGCCAGCAGCCAAGTGGGTGGAAACACCATATATTTT. Its translation is CASSQVGGNTIYF.

The V call is TRBV6-1, the J call TRBJ2-2; TRBD2 agrees at 9 bases. The germline V gene encodes CDR1 MNHNS and CDR2 SASEGT. This CDR3 is 17 amino acids long. Losses at the gene ends were 5 bases for V and 4 bases for J; bases not matched to a gene: 11. The CDR3 here is CASSPQGGGAVTGELFF. The CDR3 DNA follows: TGTGCCAGCAGTCCCCAGGGCGGGGGGGCTGTCACCGGGGAGCTGTTTTTT.

There are many counts of this clonotype. The gene calls are TRBV20-1 and TRBJ1-2, with 8 bases matching TRBD1. Germline V gene lookup returns CDR1 DFQATT and CDR2 SNEGSKA (reference sequence). The CDR3 covers 14 residues. The trim removed 6 bases at V and 2 bases at J, leaving 8 bases unmatched. The CDR3 DNA sequence: TGCAGTGCACCCGGGACAGGTGCGAACTATGGCTACACCTTC. This codes for CSAPGTGANYGYTF.

This clonotype was counted many times. This rearrangement joins TRBV27 to TRBJ1-6; no reliable D call. This CDR3 contains 16 residues. The V gene lost 4 bases and the J gene lost 3 bases, with 13 bases spanning the gap. Germline CDR1 MNHEY, CDR2 SMNVEV (reference sequence). The chain's CDR3 is CASSSGSFYYNSPLHF. CDR3 nucleotides: TGTGCCAGCAGTTCGGGCAGCTTCTACTATAATTCACCCCTCCACTTT.

This chain joins TRBV28 and TRBJ2-1, with 12 bases aligning to TRBD2. V lost 6 bases, J lost 7 bases, and 10 bases stayed unmatched. The V gene's germline CDR1 is MDHEN and CDR2 SYDVKM. The length of the CDR3 is 16 residues. CDR3 sequence (DNA): TGTGCCAGCAGACCCCGTCTAGCGGGAGGGCGGAATGAGCAGTTCTTC. It specifies CASRPRLAGGRNEQFF. The whole variable domain, remainder taken from reference TRBV28 and TRBJ2-1, is DVKVTQSSRYLVKRTGEKVFLECVQDMDHENMFWYRQDPGLGLRLIYFSYDVKMKEKGDIPEGYSVSREKKERFSLILESASTNQTSMYLCASRPRLAGGRNEQFFGPGTRLTVL.

This clonotype was seen many times. The chain uses TRBV30 and TRBJ1-4, with D uncertain. CDR1 and CDR2 from the germline V gene are GTSNPN and SVGIG (reference sequence). The V and J ends lost 2 bases and 0 bases respectively, with 10 bases between them. The CDR3 is 15 residues long. The CDR3 nucleotides read TGTGCCTGGAGTTCCCGAGGTACAACTAATGAAAAACTGTTTTTT. It codes for CAWSSRGTTNEKLFF. Full variable domain (remainder filled in from reference TRBV30 and TRBJ1-4): SQTIHQWPATLVQPVGSPLSLECTVEGTSNPNLYWYRQAAGRGLQLLFYSVGIGQISSEVPQNLSASRPQDRQFILSSKKLLLSDSGFYLCAWSSRGTTNEKLFFGSGTQLSVL.

This clonotype appeared many times. The genes are TRBV20-1 and TRBJ1-4, with D unresolved. V lost 7 bases to trimming and J lost 4 bases, with 7 bases between them. The germline V gene has CDR1 DFQATT and CDR2 SNEGSKA (reference sequence). The CDR3 is 11 residues long. In nucleotides, the CDR3 is TGCAGTGGGAGAGATAATGAAAAACTGTTTTTT. Translating it yields CSGRDNEKLFF.

The V gene is TRBV30, the J gene TRBJ2-4, with 7 bases fitting TRBD1. The CDR3 has 17 residues. Per the germline V gene, CDR1 is GTSNPN and CDR2 is SVGIG (reference sequence). J gave up 0 bases and V 0 bases, and 8 bases lay outside the gene matches. DNA of the CDR3: TGTGCCTGGAGTGTAGGGACAGCCGGACTAGCCAAAAACATTCAGTACTTC. Its translation: CAWSVGTAGLAKNIQYF.

This chain uses TRBV20-1 with TRBJ1-2; D is perhaps TRBD1 (5 bases). Germline lookup yields CDR1 DFQATT and CDR2 SNEGSKA (reference sequence). The V gene lost 0 bases and the J gene lost 8 bases, with 22 bases spanning the gap. This CDR3 has 16 amino acids. CDR3 residues: CSARDQDPDRYDGYTF. In nucleotides, the CDR3 is TGCAGTGCTAGAGATCAGGACCCCGACAGATATGACGGCTACACCTTC.

Here the CDR3 DNA reads TGTGCCAGCAGTTCTAGGTCCTACAATGAGCAGTTCTTC. This sequence encodes CASSSRSYNEQFF. V is TRBV3-1 and J is TRBJ2-1; D remains unclear. CDR1 and CDR2 from the germline V gene are LGHDT and YNNKEL (reference sequence). V dropped 6 bases and J dropped 1 base, with 7 bases sitting between them. The CDR3 sequence is 13 residues long.

Ten or more counts support this clonotype. V and J are TRBV20-1 and TRBJ2-2; 8 bases align to TRBD1. Trimming at V came to 0 bases and at J to 4 bases, leaving 10 bases not matched to a gene. The CDR3 length is 17 residues. Germline V CDR1 and CDR2: DFQATT, SNEGSKA (reference sequence). The CDR3 nucleotides read TGCAGTGCTAGAGATCCCAGGGGGCAGAGCGGCACCGGGGAGCTGTTTTTT. Translating it yields CSARDPRGQSGTGELFF.

Details on this clonotype: A much larger clone lies one base from this, so it may be a read error. The V call is TRBV20-1, the J call TRBJ2-3, with D perhaps TRBD1 (5 bases). CDR3 length: 13 amino acids. Germline assignment: CDR1 DFQATT and CDR2 SNEGSKA (reference sequence). The CDR3 sequence: CSASGHFTGTQYF. CDR3 bases: TGCAGTGCTAGCGGCCATTTCACAGGTACGCAGTATTTT.

This chain uses TRBV7-8 with TRBJ2-3, with TRBD2 identical over 13 bases. CDR1 SGHVS and CDR2 FQNEAQ come from the germline V gene. V lost 1 base to trimming and J lost 7 bases; unmatched junction nucleotides: 8. This CDR3 spans 17 amino acids. This CDR3 is CASSLVPPGLAGNTQYF. The CDR3 DNA reads as TGTGCCAGCAGCTTAGTGCCCCCGGGACTAGCGGGAAATACGCAGTATTTT.

In its sample, this clonotype was seen many times. V is TRBV5-5 and J is TRBJ1-2; 10 positions agree with TRBD1. CDR1 and CDR2 from the germline V gene are SGHKS and YYEKEE (reference sequence). The CDR3 runs 18 residues. Trimming cost V 3 bases and J 4 bases; bases outside gene matches: 15. The CDR3 nucleotides read TGTGCCAGCAGCTACATATTTACCGGGACAGGGGCGTCCTATGGCTACACCTTC. Translation gives CASSYIFTGTGASYGYTF.

This clonotype has a count of ten or more. The chain couples TRBV7-3 to TRBJ1-1; D unclear. V gave up 0 bases and J gave up 3 bases, with 8 bases separating them. Per the germline V gene, CDR1 is SGHTA and CDR2 is FQGTGA. This CDR3 spans 14 amino acids. The CDR3 region has the DNA TGTGCCAGCAGCTTAACCGGGGAGCACACTGAAGCTTTCTTT. It is translated as CASSLTGEHTEAFF.

This clonotype was seen ten or more times. The gene calls are TRBV20-1 and TRBJ2-7; 10 bases match TRBD1. CDR1 and CDR2 (germline): DFQATT, SNEGSKA (reference sequence). The CDR3 has 14 residues. Losses at the gene ends were 2 bases for V and 4 bases for J; bases not matched to a gene: 5. CDR3 in DNA: TGCAGTGCTAGACCTAGGACAGGGGGGTACGAGCAGTACTTC. Amino acid sequence: CSARPRTGGYEQYF.

This clonotype has at least ten counts. This chain connects TRBV7-9 to TRBJ2-2; 10 bases line up with TRBD1. The germline gives CDR1 SEHNR, CDR2 FQNEAQ (reference sequence). V gave up 5 bases and J gave up 4 bases; unmatched junction bases: 4. CDR3 size: 15 residues. The CDR3 region has the DNA TGTGCCAGCAGCCCCGGACAGGGGGGCACCGGGGAGCTGTTTTTT. Its protein is CASSPGQGGTGELFF.